This is a list of T cell receptor beta chains from one sample in a study of CD8 T cells in Susac syndrome. Each CDR3 protein is one row after TCRdb ran MiXCR on the immunoSEQ multiplex PCR reads. The sample records 190,000 or so distinct CDR3 sequences, more than 90% being singletons. Sequencing input: CD4+ T cells from PBMCs. Source of these receptors: a human donor with multiple sclerosis. The CDR3 runs from the conserved cysteine through the conserved F or W. A D gene is named only where the DNA matches it firmly. Clone size is given for some rows only: seen once, a few or many times, or a class if the clone is expanded.

>TRBV19|NA|TRBJ2-7|TRBD1
TGTGCCAGTAGCTCCATCGGGACAGGAGAGTACGAGCAGTACTTC
CASSSIGTGEYEQYF
>TRBV7-9|once|TRBJ1-5|TRBD1
TGTGCCAGCAGCTGGGGGACAGGGAATAATCAGCCCCAGCATTTT
CASSWGTGNNQPQHF
>TRBV20-1|NA|TRBJ2-1|TRBD2
TGCAGTGCTTCTCCGGGACTAGCCATTCATGAGCAGTTCTTC
CSASPGLAIHEQFF
>TRBV3-1|once|TRBJ1-1|NA
TGTGCCAGCAGCCAAGGGTGGAACACTGAAGCTTTCTTT
CASSQGWNTEAFF
>TRBV29-1|NA|TRBJ2-3|TRBD2
TGCAGCGTTGTCGGTTCACTAGCGGTGGCAGATACGCAGTATTTT
CSVVGSLAVADTQYF
>TRBV6-6|NA|TRBJ1-1|NA
TGTGCCAGCAGTTACACTCCGGGCCACTCCAACACTGAAGCTTTCTTT
CASSYTPGHSNTEAFF
>TRBV3-1|NA|TRBJ2-7|NA
TGTGCCAGCAGTCTTTTGACAGATTACGAGCAGTACTTC
CASSLLTDYEQYF
>TRBV29-1|NA|TRBJ2-3|NA
TGCAGCGTTGAAGTCAGTGAGGATACGCAGTATTTT
CSVEVSEDTQYF
>TRBV5-4|NA|TRBJ2-5|TRBD1
TGTGCCAGCAGCCCAGACAGGGGATGGCAAGAGACCCAGTACTTC
CASSPDRGWQETQYF
>TRBV30|NA|TRBJ1-4|NA
TGTGCCTGGAGTGTCGAGGATGGCGAAAAACTGTTTTTT
CAWSVEDGEKLFF
>TRBV6-6|NA|TRBJ1-1|NA
TGTGCCAGCAGTTACGGGGGGGACCGAGCTTTCTTT
CASSYGGDRAFF
>TRBV14|NA|TRBJ2-3|TRBD2
TGTGCCAGCAGGAGTAGCGGGAGTACAGATACGCAGTATTTT
CASRSSGSTDTQYF
>TRBV5-1|NA|TRBJ2-6|NA
TGCGCCAGCAGCTTGAAGGCCCGCAGCGGGGCCAACGTCCTGACTTTC
CASSLKARSGANVLTF
>TRBV30|NA|TRBJ2-1|NA
TGTGCCTGGAGTGTACGACGCCGCGAGCAGTTCTTC
CAWSVRRREQFF
>TRBV3-1|NA|TRBJ2-1|NA
TGTGCCAGCAGCCAGAGTAGTGGGGGGGCGAATGAGCAGTTCTTC
CASSQSSGGANEQFF
>TRBV2|NA|TRBJ2-5|TRBD2
TGTGCCAGCAGGTCGACTAGCGGTGCAGGAGAGACCCAGTACTTC
CASRSTSGAGETQYF
>TRBV30|NA|TRBJ2-7|TRBD1
TGTGCCTTCGACAGGGGTGCCTACGAGCAGTACTTC
CAFDRGAYEQYF
>TRBV20-1|NA|TRBJ2-1|NA
TGCAGTGCTAGCCAGCGGAACAACAATGAGCAGTTCTTC
CSASQRNNNEQFF
>TRBV24-1|NA|TRBJ1-2|NA
TGTGCCACCAGCCCTCACACGGGAGTCAACTATGGCTACACCTTC
CATSPHTGVNYGYTF
>TRBV12-3/TRBV12-4|NA|TRBJ2-7|NA
TGTGCCAGCAGTTTTTCCTTCTACGAGCAGTACTTC
CASSFSFYEQYF
>TRBV19|once|TRBJ1-2|NA
TGTGCCAGCAGTGCCAGGGCTGGATATGGCTACACCTTC
CASSARAGYGYTF
>TRBV29-1|NA|TRBJ1-1|NA
TGCAGCGTTGTCGGGGCTATGAACACTGAAGCTTTCTTT
CSVVGAMNTEAFF
>TRBV5-1|NA|TRBJ1-6|NA
TGCGCCAGCAGCTCCCGGGCCTCAGAGAACTCACCCCTCCACTTT
CASSSRASENSPLHF
>TRBV9|once|TRBJ2-3|NA
TGTGCCAGCAGCATTGGGGGGCCTAGCACAGATACGCAGTATTTT
CASSIGGPSTDTQYF
>TRBV7-9|NA|TRBJ2-7|NA
TGTGCCAGCAGCTTTGATCGGGAGCAGTACTTC
CASSFDREQYF
>TRBV20-1|NA|TRBJ2-1|TRBD2
TGCAGTGCTATCAATACGGTCGCGGGGGTAAATGAGCAGTTCTTC
CSAINTVAGVNEQFF
>TRBV5-1|NA|TRBJ2-1|NA
TGCGCCAGCAGCTTGTCTATCGCCTACAATGAGCAGTTCTTC
CASSLSIAYNEQFF
>TRBV27|NA|TRBJ1-2|NA
TGTGCCAGCAGTTTATCGGGCAGCTATGGCTACACCTTC
CASSLSGSYGYTF
>TRBV30|NA|TRBJ1-5|NA
TGTGCCTGGAGTTTCAACAAGGGCAATCAGCCCCAGCATTTT
CAWSFNKGNQPQHF
>TRBV12-3/TRBV12-4|few|TRBJ2-7|NA
TGTGCCAGCAGTCCCCCGTTGGGCGAGCAGTACTTC
CASSPPLGEQYF
>TRBV10-3|NA|TRBJ2-3|TRBD2
TGTGCCATCAGTGGTGTAGCGGGGCACACAGATACGCAGTATTTT
CAISGVAGHTDTQYF
>TRBV30|NA|TRBJ1-4|NA
TGTGCCTGGGGGTATTCGGGGAGGGGTGAAAAACTGTTTTTT
CAWGYSGRGEKLFF
>TRBV12-3/TRBV12-4|NA|TRBJ2-7|NA
TGTGCCAGCAGTTTAGCCCCCTACTACGAGCAGTACTTC
CASSLAPYYEQYF
>TRBV30|NA|TRBJ1-5|TRBD1
TGTGCCTGGAGTGGACAGGGTAGGAATCAGCCCCAGCATTTT
CAWSGQGRNQPQHF
>TRBV3-1|NA|TRBJ1-2|NA
TGTGCCAGCAGCCAAGGCGACAGAACCAACTATGGCTACACCTTC
CASSQGDRTNYGYTF
>TRBV9|NA|TRBJ2-1|TRBD2
TGTGCCAGCACGAAGGCGGGGGACGTTTACAATGAGCAGTTCTTC
CASTKAGDVYNEQFF
>TRBV20-1|NA|TRBJ2-3|TRBD2
TGCAGTGCCCCTTCGCCTAGCGGGAGCACAGATACGCAGTATTTT
CSAPSPSGSTDTQYF
>TRBV14|once|TRBJ2-4|NA
TGTGCCAGCAGCCCAGGGGGACTAGTTGTCGCCAAAAACATTCAGTACTTC
CASSPGGLVVAKNIQYF
>TRBV20-1|NA|TRBJ2-5|TRBD1
TGCAGTGCAAGGGACAGCCAAGAGACCCAGTACTTC
CSARDSQETQYF
>TRBV2|NA|TRBJ1-4|NA
TGTGCCAGCAGTGACTGGGAAAAACTGTTTTTT
CASSDWEKLFF
>TRBV29-1|few|TRBJ2-3|NA
TGCAGCGTTAGGACCCCCTCGGGATATACGCAGTATTTT
CSVRTPSGYTQYF
>TRBV9|NA|TRBJ2-2|NA
TGTGCCAGCAGCGTAGCGGGCACCGGGGAGCTGTTTTTT
CASSVAGTGELFF
>TRBV29-1|few|TRBJ2-7|NA
TGCAGCGTTGCGCCAAGGGGGGAGCAGTACTTC
CSVAPRGEQYF
>TRBV12-3/TRBV12-4|NA|TRBJ2-1|TRBD1
TGTGCCAGCAGTTTCGGGACAGGGATTCCGGGAGAGCAGTTCTTC
CASSFGTGIPGEQFF
>TRBV9|NA|TRBJ2-2|TRBD1
TGTGCCAGCAGCGAGGCCGGGACAGGGGCCACCGGGGAGCTGTTTTTT
CASSEAGTGATGELFF
>TRBV24-1|NA|TRBJ2-3|TRBD2
TGTGCCACCAGTGATCCGAGCGGGGGGGTCACAGATACGCAGTATTTT
CATSDPSGGVTDTQYF
>TRBV4-2|NA|TRBJ2-1|NA
TGTGCCAGCAGCCCACATCTATCCTACAATGAGCAGTTCTTC
CASSPHLSYNEQFF
>TRBV6-1|NA|TRBJ1-5|NA
TGTGCCAGCATGGCACGTGCAAGGGGAAACAATCAGCCCCAGCATTTT
CASMARARGNNQPQHF
>TRBV12-3/TRBV12-4|NA|TRBJ1-1|NA
TGTGCCAGCAGTTATGCCACTGAAGCTTTCTTT
CASSYATEAFF
>TRBV30|NA|TRBJ1-2|NA
TGTGCCTGGAGGGCCGACTGGGACCCCTCGGTACGGGGCTACACCTTC
CAWRADWDPSVRGYTF
>TRBV12-3/TRBV12-4|NA|TRBJ2-7|TRBD2
TGTGCCAGCAGTTTTAGCGGGGTGACTACAGAGCAGTACTTC
CASSFSGVTTEQYF